What follows are 27 T cell receptor beta chains derived from one specimen sequenced in a study of blood T cell repertoires in COVID-19. The method was immunoSEQ multiplex PCR; TCRdb's version includes in-frame clones alone and lacks a portion of them. Among fewer than 100,000 clones listed, around nine tenths were seen once. The sample comprised peripheral blood. These receptors all stem from a woman at least 80 years old with acute or convalescent COVID-19.

The chain carries TRBV11-2 and TRBJ2-7, with D perhaps TRBD1 (5 bases). V was clipped by 4 bases and J by 4 bases, with 8 bases between them. The CDR3 is 12 residues long. The germline CDR1 and CDR2 sequences are SGHAT and FQNNGV. The CDR3 loop reads CASSSTGYEQYF. The CDR3 nucleotides are TGTGCCAGCAGCTCCACAGGATACGAGCAGTACTTC.

The sample holds a few counts of this clone. The chain joins TRBV4-2 to TRBJ2-7, with 12 bases identical to TRBD2. In germline, CDR1 is LGHNA, CDR2 YNFKEQ. The CDR3 runs to 18 residues. Trimming cost V 2 bases and J 4 bases; bases outside gene matches: 12. The CDR3 DNA follows: TGTGCCAGCAGCCAACCCTACCCGACTAGCGGGGGATTATACGAGCAGTACTTC. Its translation: CASSQPYPTSGGLYEQYF.

This rearrangement joins TRBV7-2 to TRBJ2-7, with no clear D. The V end lost 2 bases, the J end lost 5 bases, and 4 bases lay between the germline ends. The CDR3 sequence is 11 residues long. Germline V gene sequence: CDR1 SGHTA, CDR2 FQGNSA. CDR3: CASSLSDEQYF. CDR3 bases: TGTGCCAGCAGCTTAAGCGACGAGCAGTACTTC.

The chain has TRBV6-5 and TRBJ2-1; 8 nucleotides match TRBD2. Germline V gene sequence: CDR1 MNHEY, CDR2 SVGAGI. The CDR3 covers 15 residues. Unmatched junction bases numbered 12, after V lost 7 bases and J lost 7 bases. The DNA for the CDR3 is TGTGCCAGCATTTCCGGGAGGGCCAGCGGGAATGAGCAGTTCTTC. As protein: CASISGRASGNEQFF.

V usage is TRBV5-1 and J usage is TRBJ1-2; 9 nucleotides line up with TRBD1. The CDR3 sequence is 15 residues long. Germline V gene sequence: CDR1 SGHRS, CDR2 YFSETQ. After removal of 3 bases from V and 5 bases from J, the junction contained 8 bases not matched to a gene. The CDR3 DNA reads as TGCGCCAGCAGCTCGACCGGGACAGGGAATTATGGCTACACCTTC. Translation gives CASSSTGTGNYGYTF.

This clone was detected a few times. The chain carries TRBV24-1 and TRBJ1-2, with 7 bases fitting TRBD1. The germline V gene has CDR1 KGHDR and CDR2 SFDVKD. The CDR3 runs to 13 residues. Unmatched junction bases numbered 3, after V lost 6 bases and J lost 3 bases. The CDR3 reads CATSTGDYYGYTF. CDR3 coding DNA: TGTGCCACCAGTACAGGGGACTACTATGGCTACACCTTC.

In DNA, the CDR3 is TGTGCCAGCAGCTTAAGTAGTTACGGGGATGAGCAGTTCTTC. Translated: CASSLSSYGDEQFF. This chain uses TRBV7-3 with TRBJ2-1; D is possibly TRBD2 (5 bases). The CDR3 spans 14 residues. Germline-derived CDR1 and CDR2 are SGHTA and FQGTGA. Trimming took 1 base from V and 8 from J, leaving 12 bases between them. Full variable domain (remainder filled in from reference TRBV7-3 and TRBJ2-1): GAGVSQTPSNKVTEKGKYVELRCDPISGHTALYWYRQSLGQGPEFLIYFQGTGAADDSGLPNDRFFAVRPEGSVSTLKIQRTERGDSAVYLCASSLSSYGDEQFFGPGTRLTVL.

The genes are TRBV30 and TRBJ2-5, with D unresolved. V lost 5 bases to trimming and J lost 2 bases, with 6 bases between them. The CDR3 contains 11 residues. Germline V gene data show CDR1 as GTSNPN and CDR2 as SVGIG (reference sequence). This chain's CDR3 is CAWGEQETQYF. In DNA, the CDR3 is TGTGCCTGGGGCGAGCAAGAGACCCAGTACTTC.

This clone turned up a few times. This rearrangement joins TRBV29-1 to TRBJ2-1, with 7 bases matching TRBD2. Trimming cost V 7 bases and J 4 bases; bases outside gene matches: 10. CDR1 and CDR2 from the germline V gene are SQVTM and ANQGSEA. The CDR3 contains 14 residues. In nucleotides, the CDR3 is TGCAGCGCACCCCGGGACTACGGGTACAATGAGCAGTTCTTC. It specifies CSAPRDYGYNEQFF.

V and J are TRBV19 and TRBJ1-1, with D hard to call. Germline V gene lookup returns CDR1 LNHDA and CDR2 SQIVND (reference sequence). This CDR3 contains 16 residues. Trimming cost V 4 bases and J 1 base, with 16 bases left between them. The CDR3 sequence: CASSTRRQFQNTEAFF. CDR3 DNA sequence: TGTGCCAGTAGTACTCGGCGGCAGTTTCAGAACACTGAAGCTTTCTTT.

The chain recombines TRBV6-4 with TRBJ1-4, with D unclear. CDR3 length equals 14 residues. V gave up 5 bases and J gave up 7 bases, with 14 bases separating them. Germline V gene lookup returns CDR1 MRHNA and CDR2 SNTAGT. The CDR3 loop is CASSPGGIGEKLFF. The CDR3 nucleotides are TGTGCCAGCAGTCCAGGAGGGATCGGTGAAAAACTGTTTTTT.

The chain employs TRBV18 and TRBJ2-1, with D perhaps TRBD2 (5 bases). The CDR3 spans 13 residues. Deletions cut 4 bases from V and 6 bases from J, with 10 bases between. In germline, CDR1 is KGHSH, CDR2 LQKENI. CDR3 sequence (DNA): TGTGCCAGCTCACTAACTAGTAGCAATGAGCAGTTCTTC. Protein sequence: CASSLTSSNEQFF.

The table lists this clone with a few counts. V is TRBV5-4 and J is TRBJ1-1; tentative D call: TRBD1 (6 bases). This CDR3 spans 15 amino acids. CDR1 is SGHNT and CDR2 is YYREEE in the germline V gene (reference sequence). Deletions cut 0 bases from V and 2 bases from J, with 11 bases between. DNA for the CDR3: TGTGCCAGCAGCTTGGGACGCGGGGGCAACACTGAAGCTTTCTTT. Its protein is CASSLGRGGNTEAFF.

The J gene is TRBJ1-1, the V gene TRBV6-6; D perhaps matches TRBD1 (5 bases). The CDR3 contains 10 residues. With 5 bases removed from V and 8 bases from J, the gap between germline ends came to 6 bases. In germline, CDR1 is MNHNY, CDR2 SVGAGI (reference sequence). CDR3 in amino acids: CASSKGEAFF. The DNA for the CDR3 is TGTGCCAGCAGTAAGGGGGAAGCTTTCTTT.

This rearrangement joins TRBV19 to TRBJ2-7, with a tentative D call TRBD1 (6 bases). The V gene lost 5 bases and the J gene lost 3 bases, with 17 bases spanning the gap. The germline CDR1 and CDR2 sequences are LNHDA and SQIVND (reference sequence). There are 15 residues in the CDR3. The CDR3 nucleotides read TGTGCCAGTAGTCCATCCGGGACATCAATCTACGAGCAGTACTTC. This translates into CASSPSGTSIYEQYF. Using reference TRBV19 and TRBJ2-7 for the parts outside the CDR3, the full variable domain is DGGITQSPKYLFRKEGQNVTLSCEQNLNHDAMYWYRQDPGQGLRLIYYSQIVNDFQKGDIAEGYSVSREKKESFPLTVTSAQKNPTAFYLCASSPSGTSIYEQYFGPGTRLTVT.

The V gene is TRBV6-5, the J gene TRBJ1-1, with a weak D call TRBD1 (6 bases). CDR3 length: 15 residues. Trimming removed 0 bases from V and 1 base from J, with 9 bases in between. From germline, CDR1 is MNHEY and CDR2 SVGAGI. The CDR3 DNA sequence: TGTGCCAGCAGTTACTCAGGACAGACGAACACTGAAGCTTTCTTT. Translation: CASSYSGQTNTEAFF.

This clone was counted once. The chain links TRBV20-1 to TRBJ1-4, with 7 bases that match TRBD1. The V gene's germline CDR1 is DFQATT and CDR2 SNEGSKA (reference sequence). The CDR3 contains 13 residues. V lost 3 bases and J lost 7; bases outside the gene matches: 5. The CDR3 sequence is CSASSRGIEKLFF. The CDR3 region has the DNA TGCAGTGCTAGTTCCAGGGGGATTGAAAAACTGTTTTTT.

The gene calls are TRBV29-1 and TRBJ2-3; 10 bases line up with TRBD2. Germline V gene sequence: CDR1 SQVTM, CDR2 ANQGSEA. V lost 7 bases and J lost 3; bases outside the gene matches: 10. The CDR3 has 15 residues. The DNA of the CDR3 is TGCAGCGCCTATGACCCGACTAGCGGGACAGATACGCAGTATTTT. It yields the protein CSAYDPTSGTDTQYF.

V and J are TRBV18 and TRBJ1-1, with D perhaps TRBD1 (5 bases). The CDR3 consists of 14 residues. V gave up 2 bases and J gave up 1 base, with 8 bases separating them. The germline V gene has CDR1 KGHSH and CDR2 LQKENI. The CDR3 DNA reads TGTGCCAGCTCACCAACGGACAAGAACACTGAAGCTTTCTTT. Translation: CASSPTDKNTEAFF.

The gene calls are TRBV5-4 and TRBJ1-2, with 9 bases matching TRBD1. CDR1 and CDR2 (germline): SGHNT, YYREEE (reference sequence). Trimming cost V 4 bases and J 2 bases; bases outside gene matches: 6. The CDR3 is 15 residues long. The CDR3 sequence is CASSTKTGGNYGYTF. Here the CDR3 DNA reads TGTGCCAGCAGCACAAAGACAGGGGGAAACTATGGCTACACCTTC. The full variable domain, its missing parts supplied by reference TRBV5-4 and TRBJ1-2, is ETGVTQSPTHLIKTRGQQVTLRCSSQSGHNTVSWYQQALGQGPQFIFQYYREEENGRGNFPPRFSGLQFPNYSSELNVNALELDDSALYLCASSTKTGGNYGYTFGSGTRLTVV.

This sequence joins TRBV6-5 and TRBJ2-5; D might be TRBD1 (7 bases). The CDR3 consists of 15 residues. Germline V lookup: CDR1 MNHEY, CDR2 SVGAGI. Trimming left V 10 bases short and J 6 bases short, with 24 bases between. The CDR3 here is CATDRASANGKTQYF. In DNA, the CDR3 is TGTGCCACCGACAGGGCTAGCGCGAATGGGAAGACCCAGTACTTC.

V and J are TRBV6-6 and TRBJ1-4, with 8 bases aligning to TRBD1. There are 13 residues in the CDR3. Germline loops: CDR1 MNHNY, CDR2 SVGAGI (reference sequence). V lost 7 bases and J lost 5; bases outside the gene matches: 3. The CDR3: CASNYRGNEKLFF. Written as DNA, the CDR3 is TGTGCCAGCAACTACAGGGGGAATGAAAAACTGTTTTTT.

The CDR3 reads CASSLPGGAYGYTF. DNA for the CDR3: TGTGCCAGCAGCTTACCCGGGGGGGCCTATGGCTACACCTTC. The chain couples TRBV7-9 to TRBJ1-2, with a possible D match to TRBD1 (6 bases). The length of the CDR3 is 14 residues. Per the germline V gene, CDR1 is SEHNR and CDR2 is FQNEAQ (reference sequence). With 2 bases removed from V and 4 bases from J, the gap between germline ends came to 11 bases.

The V call is TRBV19, the J call TRBJ1-2; no clear D. Trimming pared 6 bases from V and 4 bases from J, leaving 9 bases between. From germline, CDR1 is LNHDA and CDR2 SQIVND (reference sequence). The CDR3 length is 12 residues. The CDR3 here is CASRPLGYGYTF. CDR3 nucleotides: TGTGCCAGTAGACCTCTCGGCTATGGCTACACCTTC.

A single count supports this clone. The chain joins TRBV18 to TRBJ1-2; D call uncertain. This CDR3 spans 13 amino acids. The V end lost 2 bases, the J end lost 2 bases, and 6 bases lay between the germline ends. CDR1 and CDR2 (germline): KGHSH, LQKENI. The CDR3: CASSPGQNYGYTF. The CDR3 DNA sequence: TGTGCCAGCTCACCAGGTCAGAACTATGGCTACACCTTC. The entire variable domain, with the rest obtained from reference TRBV18 and TRBJ1-2, is as follows: NAGVMQNPRHLVRRRGQEARLRCSPMKGHSHVYWYRQLPEEGLKFMVYLQKENIIDESGMPKERFSAEFPKEGPSILRIQQVVRGDSAAYFCASSPGQNYGYTFGSGTRLTVV.

This sequence joins TRBV1 and TRBJ2-1; TRBD2 reflects the table's D call only, with no check against the DNA. TRBV1 counts as a pseudogene. The CDR3 length is 14 residues. The chain's CDR3 is CTSSQDPYYNEQFF. DNA of the CDR3: TGCACCAGCAGCCAAGATCCCTACTACAATGAGCAGTTCTTC.

V usage is TRBV27 and J usage is TRBJ1-5, with a possible D match to TRBD1 (5 bases). Germline V gene lookup returns CDR1 MNHEY and CDR2 SMNVEV (reference sequence). V gave up 6 bases and J gave up 2 bases, with 14 bases separating them. This CDR3 comprises 15 residues. CDR3 sequence (DNA): TGTGCCAGCAGATTGGGGGGTTTAGGCAATCAGCCCCAGCATTTT. Encoded protein: CASRLGGLGNQPQHF.